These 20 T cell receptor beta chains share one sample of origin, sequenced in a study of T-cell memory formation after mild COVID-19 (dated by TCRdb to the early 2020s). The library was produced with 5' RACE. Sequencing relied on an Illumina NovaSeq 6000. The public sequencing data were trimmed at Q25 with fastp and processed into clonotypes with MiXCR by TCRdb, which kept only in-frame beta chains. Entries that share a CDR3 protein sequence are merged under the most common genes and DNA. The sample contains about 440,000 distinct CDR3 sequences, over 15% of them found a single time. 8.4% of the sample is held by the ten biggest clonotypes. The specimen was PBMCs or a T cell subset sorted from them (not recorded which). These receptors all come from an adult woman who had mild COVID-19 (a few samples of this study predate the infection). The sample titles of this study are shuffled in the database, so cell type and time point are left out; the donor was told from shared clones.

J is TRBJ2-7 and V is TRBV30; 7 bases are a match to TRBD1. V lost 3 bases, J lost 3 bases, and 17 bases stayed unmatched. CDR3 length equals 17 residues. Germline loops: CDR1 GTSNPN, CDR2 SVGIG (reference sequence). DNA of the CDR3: TGTGCCTGGAGCCCAAACTCCGGGACAGTTAACGACTACGAGCAGTACTTC. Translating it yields CAWSPNSGTVNDYEQYF.

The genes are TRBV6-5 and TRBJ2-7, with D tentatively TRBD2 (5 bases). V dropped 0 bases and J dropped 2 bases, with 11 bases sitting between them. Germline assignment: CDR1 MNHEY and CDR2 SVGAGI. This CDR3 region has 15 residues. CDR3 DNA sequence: TGTGCCAGCAGTTACTCGGGGAGCGGAGCCTACGAGCAGTACTTC. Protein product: CASSYSGSGAYEQYF.

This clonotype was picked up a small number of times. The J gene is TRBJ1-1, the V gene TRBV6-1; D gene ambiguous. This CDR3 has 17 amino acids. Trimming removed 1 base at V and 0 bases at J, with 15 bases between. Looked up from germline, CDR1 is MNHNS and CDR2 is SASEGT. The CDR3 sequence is CASSEVSQRILNTEAFF. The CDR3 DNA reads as TGTGCCAGCAGTGAAGTATCCCAGCGAATCTTGAACACTGAAGCTTTCTTT.

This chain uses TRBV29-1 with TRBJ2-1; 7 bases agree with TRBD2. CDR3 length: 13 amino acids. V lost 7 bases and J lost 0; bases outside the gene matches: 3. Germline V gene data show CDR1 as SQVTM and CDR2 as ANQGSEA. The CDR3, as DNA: TGCAGCGGGCAGCGGGGCTCCTACAATGAGCAGTTCTTC. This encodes CSGQRGSYNEQFF.

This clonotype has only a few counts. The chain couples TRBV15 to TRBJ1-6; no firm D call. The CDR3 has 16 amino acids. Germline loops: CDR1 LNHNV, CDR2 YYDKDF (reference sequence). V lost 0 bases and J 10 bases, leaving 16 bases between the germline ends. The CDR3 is CATSRETRPSGSPLHF. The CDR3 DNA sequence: TGTGCCACCAGCAGAGAGACTAGGCCGTCTGGGTCACCCCTCCACTTT. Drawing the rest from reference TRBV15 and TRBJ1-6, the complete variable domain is DAMVIQNPRYQVTQFGKPVTLSCSQTLNHNVMYWYQQKSSQAPKLLFHYYDKDFNNEADTPDNFQSRRPNTSFCFLDIRSPGLGDTAMYLCATSRETRPSGSPLHFGNGTRLTVT.

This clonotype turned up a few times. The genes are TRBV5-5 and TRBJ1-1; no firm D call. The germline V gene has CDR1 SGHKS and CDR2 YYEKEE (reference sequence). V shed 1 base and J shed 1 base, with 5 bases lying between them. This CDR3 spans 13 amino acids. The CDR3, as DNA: TGTGCCAGCAGCTTGTTGCGGAACACTGAAGCTTTCTTT. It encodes CASSLLRNTEAFF.

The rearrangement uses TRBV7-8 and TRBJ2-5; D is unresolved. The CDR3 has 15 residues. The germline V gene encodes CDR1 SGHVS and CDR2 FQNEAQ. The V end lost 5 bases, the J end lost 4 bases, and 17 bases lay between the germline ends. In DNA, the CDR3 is TGTGCCAGCAGCCGTAGCCGGACGGCGGTAGAGACCCAGTACTTC. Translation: CASSRSRTAVETQYF.

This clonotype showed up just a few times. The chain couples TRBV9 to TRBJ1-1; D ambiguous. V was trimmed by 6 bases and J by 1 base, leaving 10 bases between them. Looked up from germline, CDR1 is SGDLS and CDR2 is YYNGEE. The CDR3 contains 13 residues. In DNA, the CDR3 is TGTGCCAGCACCCGGGTTCCGAACACTGAAGCTTTCTTT. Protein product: CASTRVPNTEAFF. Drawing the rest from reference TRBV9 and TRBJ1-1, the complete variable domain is DSGVTQTPKHLITATGQRVTLRCSPRSGDLSVYWYQQSLDQGLQFLIQYYNGEERAKGNILERFSAQQFPDLHSELNLSSLELGDSALYFCASTRVPNTEAFFGQGTRLTVV.

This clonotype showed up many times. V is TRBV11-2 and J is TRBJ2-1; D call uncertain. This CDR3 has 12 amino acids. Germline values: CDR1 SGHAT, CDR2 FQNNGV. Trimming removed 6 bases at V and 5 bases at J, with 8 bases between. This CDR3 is CASRVSHNEQFF. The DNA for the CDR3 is TGTGCCAGCAGAGTGTCCCACAATGAGCAGTTCTTC.

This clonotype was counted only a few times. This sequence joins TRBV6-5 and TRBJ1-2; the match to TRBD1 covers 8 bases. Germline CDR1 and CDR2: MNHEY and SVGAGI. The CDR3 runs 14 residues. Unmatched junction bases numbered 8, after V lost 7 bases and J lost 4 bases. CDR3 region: CASTTGGRGYGYTF. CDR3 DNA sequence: TGTGCCAGCACCACAGGGGGAAGGGGCTATGGCTACACCTTC.

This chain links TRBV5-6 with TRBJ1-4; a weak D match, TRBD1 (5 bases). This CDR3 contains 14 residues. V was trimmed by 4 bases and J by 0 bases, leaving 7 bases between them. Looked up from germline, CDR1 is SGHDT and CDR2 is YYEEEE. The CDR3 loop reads CASSRDPTNEKLFF. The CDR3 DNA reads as TGTGCCAGCAGCCGGGACCCAACTAATGAAAAACTGTTTTTT.

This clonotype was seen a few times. CDR3 DNA sequence: TGTGCCAGCAGTTTGGGGGGGAGTATTGAGCCCCAGCATTTT. Residues: CASSLGGSIEPQHF. V and J are TRBV12-3 or TRBV12-4 and TRBJ1-5; D is possibly TRBD1 (5 bases). The germline V and J ends were trimmed by 3 bases and 8 bases, with 14 bases remaining between them. The CDR3 is 14 residues long.

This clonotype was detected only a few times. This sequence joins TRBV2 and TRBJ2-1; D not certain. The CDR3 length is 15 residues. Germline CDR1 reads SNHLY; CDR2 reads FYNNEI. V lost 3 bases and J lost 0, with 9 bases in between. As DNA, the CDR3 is TGTGCCAGCAGTGAGGATGATAGCTCCTACAATGAGCAGTTCTTC. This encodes CASSEDDSSYNEQFF. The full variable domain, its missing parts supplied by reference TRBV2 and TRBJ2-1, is EPEVTQTPSHQVTQMGQEVILRCVPISNHLYFYWYRQILGQKVEFLVSFYNNEISEKSEIFDDQFSVERPDGSNFTLKIRSTKLEDSAMYFCASSEDDSSYNEQFFGPGTRLTVL.

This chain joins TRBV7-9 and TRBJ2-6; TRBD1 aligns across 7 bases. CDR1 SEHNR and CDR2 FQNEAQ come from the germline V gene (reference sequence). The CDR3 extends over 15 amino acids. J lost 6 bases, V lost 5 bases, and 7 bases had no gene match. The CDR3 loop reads CASSPWDSSANVLTF. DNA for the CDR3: TGTGCCAGCAGCCCCTGGGACAGTTCGGCCAACGTCCTGACTTTC.

The CDR3 region has the DNA TGTGCCAGCAGTGAATATGGTCGAGCGGGACAGGGGTCCTACGAGCAGTACTTC. Amino acid sequence: CASSEYGRAGQGSYEQYF. The chain carries TRBV25-1 and TRBJ2-7; 10 bases are shared with TRBD1. Per the germline V gene, CDR1 is MGHDK and CDR2 is SYGVNS. The CDR3 covers 18 residues. The V gene end was trimmed by 0 bases and the J gene end by 1 base; junction bases not matched to a gene: 9.

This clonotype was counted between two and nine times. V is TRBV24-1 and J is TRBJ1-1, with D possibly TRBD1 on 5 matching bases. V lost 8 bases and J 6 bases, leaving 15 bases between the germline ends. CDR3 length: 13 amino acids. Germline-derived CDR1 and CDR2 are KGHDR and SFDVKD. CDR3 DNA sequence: TGTGCCACCATGGAGCGTCAGGGCGCTGAAGCTTTCTTT. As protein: CATMERQGAEAFF.

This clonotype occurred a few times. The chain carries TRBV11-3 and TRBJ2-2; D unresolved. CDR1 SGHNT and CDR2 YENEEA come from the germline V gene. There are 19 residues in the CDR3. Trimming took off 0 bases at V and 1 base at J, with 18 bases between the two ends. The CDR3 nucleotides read TGTGCCAGCAGCTTAGATCTGGGCATGTCTTTTCGGAACACCGGGGAGCTGTTTTTT. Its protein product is CASSLDLGMSFRNTGELFF.

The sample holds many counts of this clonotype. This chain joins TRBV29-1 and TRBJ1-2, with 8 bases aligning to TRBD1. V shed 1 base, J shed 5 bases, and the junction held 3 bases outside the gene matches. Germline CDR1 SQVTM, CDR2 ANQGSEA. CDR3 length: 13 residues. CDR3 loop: CSVEGTGPYGYTF. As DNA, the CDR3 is TGCAGCGTTGAAGGGACAGGGCCTTATGGCTACACCTTC. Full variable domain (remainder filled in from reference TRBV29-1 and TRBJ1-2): SAVISQKPSRDICQRGTSLTIQCQVDSQVTMMFWYRQQPGQSLTLIATANQGSEATYESGFVIDKFPISRPNLTFSTLTVSNMSPEDSSIYLCSVEGTGPYGYTFGSGTRLTVV.

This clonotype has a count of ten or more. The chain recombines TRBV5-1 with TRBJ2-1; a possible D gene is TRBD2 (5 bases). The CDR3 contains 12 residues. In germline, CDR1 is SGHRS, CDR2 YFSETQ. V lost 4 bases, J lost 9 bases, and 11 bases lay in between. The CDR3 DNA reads TGCGCCAGCAGCGTGGCCAGCGGTGAGCAGTTCTTC. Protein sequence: CASSVASGEQFF.

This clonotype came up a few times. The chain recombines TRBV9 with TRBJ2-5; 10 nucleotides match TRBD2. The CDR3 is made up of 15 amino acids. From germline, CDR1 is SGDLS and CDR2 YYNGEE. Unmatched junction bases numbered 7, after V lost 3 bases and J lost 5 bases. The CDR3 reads CASSAGAGGPETQYF. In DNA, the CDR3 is TGTGCCAGCAGCGCCGGAGCGGGGGGGCCGGAGACCCAGTACTTC. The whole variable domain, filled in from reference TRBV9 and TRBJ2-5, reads DSGVTQTPKHLITATGQRVTLRCSPRSGDLSVYWYQQSLDQGLQFLIQYYNGEERAKGNILERFSAQQFPDLHSELNLSSLELGDSALYFCASSAGAGGPETQYFGPGTRLLVL.